The 32 T cell receptor beta chains presented below share a single source sample, sequenced in a study of cytotoxic CD8 clonotypes in ibrutinib-treated CLL. Only in-frame clones appear in the TCRdb table, and some are missing; sequencing was by immunoSEQ multiplex PCR. The table lists about 97,000 clones, 70% to 80% of them singletons. The sample in question was PBMCs, obtained after 24 months of ibrutinib treatment. The receptors here all came from a human donor with chronic lymphocytic leukemia.

This chain joins TRBV27 and TRBJ2-1; TRBD1 agrees at 12 bases. The germline V gene has CDR1 MNHEY and CDR2 SMNVEV (reference sequence). This CDR3 is built from 16 residues. J was trimmed by 10 bases and V by 1 base; bases with no gene match: 8. Here the CDR3 DNA reads TGTGCCAGCAGTTTATTCTGGGACAGGGGGCTTCGGGAGCAGTTCTTC. It is translated as CASSLFWDRGLREQFF.

The genes are TRBV27 and TRBJ2-2, with 14 bases identical to TRBD2. V gave up 5 bases and J gave up 6 bases; unmatched junction bases: 2. CDR3 length: 15 amino acids. Germline V gives CDR1 MNHEY, CDR2 SMNVEV (reference sequence). In nucleotides, the CDR3 is TGTGCCAGCAGTAAGGGACTAGCGGGAGCCGGGGAGCTGTTTTTT. This translates into CASSKGLAGAGELFF.

The chain carries TRBV19 and TRBJ1-1; TRBD1 might be the D (5 bases). Looked up from germline, CDR1 is LNHDA and CDR2 is SQIVND (reference sequence). The CDR3 covers 13 residues. Trimming removed 5 bases from V and 5 bases from J, with 12 bases in between. CDR3 nucleotides: TGTGCCAGTAGTCAGGGCATAAGGACTGAAGCTTTCTTT. It specifies CASSQGIRTEAFF.

V gene TRBV5-6 combines with J gene TRBJ2-3, with 7 bases fitting TRBD2. This CDR3 comprises 16 residues. Germline V gives CDR1 SGHDT, CDR2 YYEEEE. The V gene end was trimmed by 0 bases and the J gene end by 0 bases; junction bases not matched to a gene: 4. The CDR3 sequence: CASSLAGSGSTDTQYF. The DNA of the CDR3 is TGTGCCAGCAGCTTGGCCGGTAGCGGGAGCACAGATACGCAGTATTTT.

The rearrangement links TRBV9 to TRBJ2-5; 12 positions agree with TRBD2. CDR1 is SGDLS, CDR2 YYNGEE, per germline. The ends lost 0 bases at V and 4 bases at J; junction bases unmatched: 1. The CDR3 has 15 amino acids. CDR3 residues: CASSVGTSGVETQYF. The CDR3 DNA reads TGTGCCAGCAGCGTAGGGACTAGCGGGGTAGAGACCCAGTACTTC.

The genes are TRBV5-1 and TRBJ2-3; 7 bases are a match to TRBD1. Trimming took 4 bases from V and 2 from J; bases not matched to a gene: 16. CDR3 length: 18 residues. Germline V lookup: CDR1 SGHRS, CDR2 YFSETQ. The CDR3 here is CASSPRTGATYLTDTQYF. CDR3 coding DNA: TGCGCCAGCAGCCCAAGGACAGGAGCCACGTACCTCACAGATACGCAGTATTTT. The full variable domain, completed using reference TRBV5-1 and TRBJ2-3, is KAGVTQTPRYLIKTRGQQVTLSCSPISGHRSVSWYQQTPGQGLQFLFEYFSETQRNKGNFPGRFSGRQFSNSRSEMNVSTLELGDSALYLCASSPRTGATYLTDTQYFGPGTRLTVL.

The chain uses TRBV6-5 and TRBJ2-1; unclear D gene. Germline-derived CDR1 and CDR2 are MNHEY and SVGAGI. The germline V and J ends were trimmed by 2 bases and 0 bases, with 8 bases remaining between them. The length of the CDR3 is 15 residues. CDR3 in DNA: TGTGCCAGCAGTTACGGCAGGAGCTCCTACAATGAGCAGTTCTTC. It yields the protein CASSYGRSSYNEQFF.

V usage is TRBV10-3 and J usage is TRBJ2-2; 8 nucleotides align to TRBD1. The CDR3 length is 17 residues. The J segment lost 2 bases and the V segment lost 3 bases, leaving 8 bases of the junction unmatched. Germline V gene lookup returns CDR1 ENHRY and CDR2 SYGVKD. DNA for the CDR3: TGTGCCATCAGTGACGGACAGGGAGTAGCAAACACCGGGGAGCTGTTTTTT. This encodes CAISDGQGVANTGELFF.

The chain joins TRBV19 to TRBJ2-5, with 8 bases lining up with TRBD2. This CDR3 region has 16 residues. Germline V lookup: CDR1 LNHDA, CDR2 SQIVND (reference sequence). Germline trimming cut 3 bases from V and 3 bases from J; bases unmatched to any gene: 9. The CDR3 is CASSMIGGAREETQYF. The CDR3 DNA reads TGTGCCAGTAGTATGATCGGGGGGGCCCGGGAAGAGACCCAGTACTTC.

V and J are TRBV5-8 and TRBJ2-1; 8 bases align to TRBD2. The CDR3 totals 15 residues. The germline V gene encodes CDR1 SGHTS and CDR2 YDEGEE. The ends lost 1 base at V and 7 bases at J; junction bases unmatched: 7. DNA for the CDR3: TGTGCCAGCAGCTTGTTTAGCGGGATGGTTAATGAGCAGTTCTTC. It is translated as CASSLFSGMVNEQFF. Looking up the rest from reference TRBV5-8 and TRBJ2-1 gives the full variable domain: EAGVTQSPTHLIKTRGQQATLRCSPISGHTSVYWYQQALGLGLQFLLWYDEGEERNRGNFPPRFSGRQFPNYSSELNVNALELEDSALYLCASSLFSGMVNEQFFGPGTRLTVL.

This rearrangement joins TRBV2 to TRBJ2-1; D unclear. Germline V gives CDR1 SNHLY, CDR2 FYNNEI. The V gene lost 4 bases and the J gene lost 2 bases, with 12 bases spanning the gap. The CDR3 covers 15 residues. The CDR3 loop is CASSVTAVAYNEQFF. In DNA, the CDR3 is TGTGCCAGCAGTGTCACGGCGGTGGCCTACAATGAGCAGTTCTTC.

The chain employs TRBV15 and TRBJ2-1; 16 bases are shared with TRBD2. This CDR3 is built from 16 residues. Germline assignment: CDR1 LNHNV and CDR2 YYDKDF (reference sequence). J gave up 14 bases and V 2 bases, and 9 bases lay outside the gene matches. The CDR3 DNA reads as TGTGCCACCAGCAGACCTGGGACTAGCGGGGGGGCCCGGAAGTTCTTC. It is translated as CATSRPGTSGGARKFF.

This clone appeared a few times. A junction boundary mismatches the germline segment, possibly from a read error. The V and J genes are TRBV5-4 and TRBJ2-2, with D unclear. The CDR3 spans 12 residues. The germline V gene has CDR1 SGHNT and CDR2 YYREEE (reference sequence). The CDR3 region is CASSQEDGELFF. CDR3 sequence (DNA): TGCGCCAGCAGCCAAGAGGACGGGGAGCTGTTTTTT. The full variable domain, its missing parts supplied by reference TRBV5-4 and TRBJ2-2, is ETGVTQSPTHLIKTRGQQVTLRCSSQSGHNTVSWYQQALGQGPQFIFQYYREEENGRGNFPPRFSGLQFPNYSSELNVNALELDDSALYLCASSQEDGELFFGEGSRLTVL.

This chain connects TRBV5-4 to TRBJ2-4, with 10 bases identical to TRBD1. The junction had 11 bases not matched to a gene; V was cut back by 4 bases and J by 7 bases. CDR3 length: 16 residues. Germline lookup yields CDR1 SGHNT and CDR2 YYREEE (reference sequence). The CDR3, as DNA: TGTGCCAGCAGCCCAAGGACCGGGACAGGGGATAACATTCAGTACTTC. It codes for CASSPRTGTGDNIQYF.

The rearrangement uses TRBV19 and TRBJ2-1; D perhaps matches TRBD1 (5 bases). This CDR3 is built from 14 residues. Germline V gene data show CDR1 as LNHDA and CDR2 as SQIVND (reference sequence). V lost 0 bases, J lost 9 bases, and 12 bases lay in between. The chain's CDR3 is CASSIENRYGEQFF. DNA for the CDR3: TGTGCCAGTAGTATAGAGAACAGGTACGGTGAGCAGTTCTTC.

The chain has TRBV4-2 and TRBJ2-1, with a weak D call TRBD2 (6 bases). The V gene's germline CDR1 is LGHNA and CDR2 YNFKEQ. V was clipped by 3 bases and J by 2 bases, with 11 bases between them. The CDR3 is 15 residues long. Here the CDR3 reads CASSHPEGPYNEQFF. DNA of the CDR3: TGTGCCAGCAGCCATCCGGAGGGCCCCTACAATGAGCAGTTCTTC.

The chain joins TRBV19 to TRBJ2-3, with D possibly TRBD1 on 6 matching bases. This CDR3 region has 12 residues. Trimming pared 8 bases from V and 6 bases from J, leaving 12 bases between. The germline V gene has CDR1 LNHDA and CDR2 SQIVND (reference sequence). This chain's CDR3 is CASRQAGDTQYF. Here the CDR3 DNA reads TGTGCCAGTCGACAGGCCGGGGATACGCAGTATTTT.

This rearrangement joins TRBV5-1 to TRBJ1-2; D is unresolved. The CDR3 spans 12 residues. Trimming pared 4 bases from V and 6 bases from J, leaving 10 bases between. Per the germline V gene, CDR1 is SGHRS and CDR2 is YFSETQ. The CDR3 DNA follows: TGCGCCAGCAGCCCGGGCCTCGATGGCTACACCTTC. This gives the protein CASSPGLDGYTF.

The V call is TRBV7-3, the J call TRBJ2-3, with D tentatively TRBD2 (6 bases). CDR3 length: 15 amino acids. The V gene's germline CDR1 is SGHTA and CDR2 FQGTGA. The V gene lost 2 bases and the J gene lost 6 bases, with 15 bases spanning the gap. The DNA for the CDR3 is TGTGCCAGCAGCTTACTGGGGGAGGTCCTCGATACGCAGTATTTT. Amino acid sequence: CASSLLGEVLDTQYF.

The CDR3 spells CASTAGVSYNEQFF. The CDR3 DNA is TGTGCCAGCACAGCGGGAGTTTCGTACAATGAGCAGTTCTTC. The chain recombines TRBV2 with TRBJ2-1, with 8 bases fitting TRBD2. V shed 7 bases and J 4 bases; nucleotides not matched to a gene: 6. CDR3 length equals 14 residues. Germline-derived CDR1 and CDR2 are SNHLY and FYNNEI. The full variable domain, rest sourced from reference TRBV2 and TRBJ2-1, is EPEVTQTPSHQVTQMGQEVILRCVPISNHLYFYWYRQILGQKVEFLVSFYNNEISEKSEIFDDQFSVERPDGSNFTLKIRSTKLEDSAMYFCASTAGVSYNEQFFGPGTRLTVL.

The chain uses TRBV2 and TRBJ2-5; D unclear. V was clipped by 4 bases and J by 7 bases, with 13 bases between them. CDR3 length: 13 amino acids. Germline lookup yields CDR1 SNHLY and CDR2 FYNNEI. CDR3 loop: CASSVSRSSTQYF. The CDR3 DNA follows: TGTGCCAGCAGTGTTAGTAGAAGTTCGACCCAGTACTTC.

The chain couples TRBV10-3 to TRBJ2-5, with D perhaps TRBD1 (6 bases). This CDR3 spans 14 amino acids. V lost 4 bases to trimming and J lost 3 bases, with 12 bases between them. The V gene's germline CDR1 is ENHRY and CDR2 SYGVKD. Written as DNA, the CDR3 is TGTGCCATCAGTGGGACAGTTCAAAAAGAGACCCAGTACTTC. Translating it yields CAISGTVQKETQYF.

The V gene is TRBV6-1, the J gene TRBJ2-3; 11 positions agree with TRBD2. The V and J ends lost 6 bases and 3 bases, in that order; junction bases with no gene match: 5. The CDR3 is 15 amino acids. Germline CDR1 and CDR2: MNHNS and SASEGT. CDR3 sequence: CASRRLAGQTDTQYF. The CDR3 DNA reads as TGTGCCAGCAGACGACTAGCGGGACAAACAGATACGCAGTATTTT.

This clone has only a few counts. The rearrangement joins TRBV5-1 to TRBJ1-2; 7 positions agree with TRBD1. Trimming cost V 3 bases and J 7 bases; bases outside gene matches: 15. The CDR3 runs 16 residues. CDR1 is SGHRS and CDR2 is YFSETQ in the germline V gene. CDR3 nucleotides: TGCGCCAGCAGCTCCTCGAGTGGGGACAGACGGCCTGGCTACACCTTC. Translating gives CASSSSSGDRRPGYTF.

The gene calls are TRBV5-5 and TRBJ2-6, with 11 bases fitting TRBD1. Trimming cost V 3 bases and J 0 bases; bases outside gene matches: 5. Germline CDR1 reads SGHKS; CDR2 reads YYEKEE (reference sequence). The length of the CDR3 is 18 residues. CDR3 amino acids: CASSSRGQGDSGANVLTF. The DNA for the CDR3 is TGTGCCAGCAGCTCCCGGGGACAGGGGGACTCTGGGGCCAACGTCCTGACTTTC.

V gene TRBV19 combines with J gene TRBJ2-7; 7 bases map to TRBD1. This CDR3 comprises 12 residues. The germline CDR1 and CDR2 sequences are LNHDA and SQIVND (reference sequence). Trimming took 7 bases from V and 0 from J; bases not matched to a gene: 0. As DNA, the CDR3 is TGTGCCAGTACAGGGGGCTCCTACGAGCAGTACTTC. Its protein product is CASTGGSYEQYF.

The chain couples TRBV5-4 to TRBJ1-4, with D possibly matching TRBD1 (5 bases). The CDR3 extends over 14 amino acids. Germline lookup yields CDR1 SGHNT and CDR2 YYREEE (reference sequence). V lost 0 bases, J lost 4 bases, and 7 bases lay in between. CDR3 region: CASSLGQNNEKLFF. The CDR3, as DNA: TGTGCCAGCAGCTTGGGACAGAATAATGAAAAACTGTTTTTT.

This chain links TRBV30 with TRBJ2-1; 8 bases match TRBD2. Trimming removed 1 base from V and 4 bases from J; junction bases left unmatched: 6. This CDR3 comprises 15 residues. Germline V gene sequence: CDR1 GTSNPN, CDR2 SVGIG (reference sequence). The CDR3 protein is CAWSEASGFYNEQFF. The CDR3 nucleotides read TGTGCCTGGAGTGAAGCTAGCGGGTTTTACAATGAGCAGTTCTTC.

This chain uses TRBV2 with TRBJ2-3, with 7 bases identical to TRBD2. Per the germline V gene, CDR1 is SNHLY and CDR2 is FYNNEI. This CDR3 comprises 16 residues. V was clipped by 6 bases and J by 1 base; unmatched bases: 10. In nucleotides, the CDR3 is TGTGCCAGCAGCGGGGACTACATGGAGGGCACAGATACGCAGTATTTT. Translation gives CASSGDYMEGTDTQYF.

This clone has more than one count but fewer than ten. The V gene is TRBV6-1, the J gene TRBJ1-5; D is possibly TRBD1 (6 bases). The CDR3 contains 16 residues. The germline V gene has CDR1 MNHNS and CDR2 SASEGT. Trimming pared 4 bases from V and 5 bases from J, leaving 18 bases between. The CDR3 bases are TGTGCCAGCAGTGGAACCGGGACACCAACTGATCAGCCCCAGCATTTT. The encoded protein is CASSGTGTPTDQPQHF.

This chain uses TRBV29-1 with TRBJ1-1; D is perhaps TRBD1 (6 bases). CDR1 and CDR2 (germline): SQVTM, ANQGSEA. The CDR3 extends over 12 amino acids. The V gene lost 7 bases and the J gene lost 6 bases, with 15 bases spanning the gap. CDR3 DNA sequence: TGCAGCGGCAGCGGACAGTACCCTGAAGCTTTCTTT. Translating it yields CSGSGQYPEAFF.

V and J are TRBV19 and TRBJ2-4, with D maybe TRBD2 (6 bases). Trimming removed 5 bases at V and 0 bases at J, with 14 bases between. The germline gives CDR1 LNHDA, CDR2 SQIVND (reference sequence). The CDR3 is 16 amino acids. The CDR3 DNA sequence: TGTGCCAGTAGTGAGCCAGGGAGGAGAGCCAAAAACATTCAGTACTTC. Translation gives CASSEPGRRAKNIQYF. The complete variable domain, with remaining parts taken from reference TRBV19 and TRBJ2-4, reads DGGITQSPKYLFRKEGQNVTLSCEQNLNHDAMYWYRQDPGQGLRLIYYSQIVNDFQKGDIAEGYSVSREKKESFPLTVTSAQKNPTAFYLCASSEPGRRAKNIQYFGAGTRLSVL.